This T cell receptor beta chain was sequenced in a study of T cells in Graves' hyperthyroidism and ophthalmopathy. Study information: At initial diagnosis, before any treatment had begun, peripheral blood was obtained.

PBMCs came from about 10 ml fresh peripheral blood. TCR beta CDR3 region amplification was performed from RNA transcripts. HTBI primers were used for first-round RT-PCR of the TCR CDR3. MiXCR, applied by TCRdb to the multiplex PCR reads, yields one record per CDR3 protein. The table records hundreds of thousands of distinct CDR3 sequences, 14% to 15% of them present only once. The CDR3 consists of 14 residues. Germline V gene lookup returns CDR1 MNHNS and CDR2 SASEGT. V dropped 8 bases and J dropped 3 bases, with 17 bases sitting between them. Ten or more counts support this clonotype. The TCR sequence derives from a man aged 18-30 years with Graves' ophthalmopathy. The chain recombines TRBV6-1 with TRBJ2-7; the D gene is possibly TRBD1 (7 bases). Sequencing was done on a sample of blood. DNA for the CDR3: TGTGCCAGCGGTTTTCAGGGGGGCCTCTACGAGCAGTACTTC. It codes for CASGFQGGLYEQYF.